A selection of T cell receptor beta chains follows, all from one sample in a study of beta chain features in type 1 diabetes. Generated by immunoSEQ multiplex PCR, the TCRdb table keeps only in-frame clones and is missing some. The data show about 180,000 clones, 10% to 15% seen once. Sequenced material: central memory CD4+ T cells from blood. The receptors here all came from a woman aged 18-29 years in good health. Both conserved end residues are part of each CDR3. The order of the fields is V gene, J gene, CDR3 length, D gene, clone size, CDR3 DNA, CDR3 protein. A D gene is named only where the DNA matches it firmly. Clone size is shown for a subset of rows, as once, few, many or a class of expanded clone.

v_gene: TRBV29-1; j_gene: TRBJ2-7; len: 11; d_gene: TRBD1; abundance: few; CDR3nt: TGCAGCGGGGGACAGGCGGGGGAGCAGTACTTC; CDR3aa: CSGGQAGEQYF
v_gene: TRBV15; j_gene: TRBJ1-4; len: 16; d_gene: .; abundance: .; CDR3nt: TGTGCCACCAGCAGAGACAGGCCCGCAACTAATGAAAAACTGTTTTTT; CDR3aa: CATSRDRPATNEKLFF
v_gene: TRBV9; j_gene: TRBJ2-1; len: 16; d_gene: TRBD2; abundance: few; CDR3nt: TGTGCCAGCAGCGTAGGGCTAGCGGGCTCCTACAATGAGCAGTTCTTC; CDR3aa: CASSVGLAGSYNEQFF
v_gene: TRBV28; j_gene: TRBJ1-1; len: 15; d_gene: TRBD1; abundance: few; CDR3nt: TGTGCCAGCAGCCCCAACAGGGGAAAGAACACTGAAGCTTTCTTT; CDR3aa: CASSPNRGKNTEAFF
v_gene: TRBV18; j_gene: TRBJ2-1; len: 15; d_gene: .; abundance: few; CDR3nt: TGTGCCAGCTCACCGCGGCCGGTCCTGGTGCCTGAGCAGTTCTTC; CDR3aa: CASSPRPVLVPEQFF
v_gene: TRBV25-1; j_gene: TRBJ1-1; len: 15; d_gene: TRBD1; abundance: few; CDR3nt: TGTGCCAGCACCCAAGGGACAGTTAAGAACACTGAAGCTTTCTTT; CDR3aa: CASTQGTVKNTEAFF
v_gene: TRBV7-2; j_gene: TRBJ1-2; len: 14; d_gene: .; abundance: .; CDR3nt: TGTGCCAGCAGCTCCCGGTCAGGAGGCTATGGCTACACCTTC; CDR3aa: CASSSRSGGYGYTF
v_gene: TRBV7-8; j_gene: TRBJ2-3; len: 16; d_gene: TRBD2; abundance: few; CDR3nt: TGTGCCAGCAGCACCCGGACTAGCAAACTCACAGATACGCAGTATTTT; CDR3aa: CASSTRTSKLTDTQYF
v_gene: TRBV7-2; j_gene: TRBJ2-5; len: 14; d_gene: TRBD2; abundance: few; CDR3nt: TGTGCCAGCAGCGCGCGAGGGCGGGAGGAGACCCAGTACTTC; CDR3aa: CASSARGREETQYF
v_gene: TRBV28; j_gene: TRBJ2-7; len: 13; d_gene: .; abundance: .; CDR3nt: TGTGCCAGCAGGCCAGGCTCGCCCTACGAGCAGTACTTC; CDR3aa: CASRPGSPYEQYF
v_gene: TRBV5-1; j_gene: TRBJ1-1; len: 14; d_gene: .; abundance: few; CDR3nt: TGCGCCAGCAGCTTGCCAGGGTCGAACACTGAAGCTTTCTTT; CDR3aa: CASSLPGSNTEAFF
v_gene: TRBV30; j_gene: TRBJ2-3; len: 16; d_gene: TRBD1; abundance: .; CDR3nt: TGTGCCTGGAGACTTTACAGGGGTAGCGGCACAGATACGCAGTATTTT; CDR3aa: CAWRLYRGSGTDTQYF
v_gene: TRBV25-1; j_gene: TRBJ2-3; len: 13; d_gene: .; abundance: .; CDR3nt: TGTGCCAGCAGTCCCCCCGTCACAGATACGCAGTATTTT; CDR3aa: CASSPPVTDTQYF
v_gene: TRBV29-1; j_gene: TRBJ2-7; len: 12; d_gene: .; abundance: few; CDR3nt: TGCAGCGTTGAGGTAGGGGTCTACGAGCAGTACTTC; CDR3aa: CSVEVGVYEQYF
v_gene: TRBV5-1; j_gene: TRBJ2-1; len: 15; d_gene: TRBD2; abundance: .; CDR3nt: TGCGCCAGCAGCTTCTTAGCGGGAGGGAACTATGAGCAGTTCTTC; CDR3aa: CASSFLAGGNYEQFF
v_gene: TRBV6-5; j_gene: TRBJ1-2; len: 12; d_gene: .; abundance: .; CDR3nt: TGTGCCAGCAGTTCACGGAACTATGGCTACACCTTC; CDR3aa: CASSSRNYGYTF
v_gene: TRBV18; j_gene: TRBJ2-7; len: 13; d_gene: .; abundance: many; CDR3nt: TGTGCCAGCTCACCCATTAGCTCCTACGAGCAGTACTTC; CDR3aa: CASSPISSYEQYF
v_gene: TRBV7-9; j_gene: TRBJ2-7; len: 13; d_gene: .; abundance: once; CDR3nt: TGTGCCAGCAGCTTAGGGCTGGGCGACGAGCAGTACTTC; CDR3aa: CASSLGLGDEQYF
v_gene: TRBV10-3; j_gene: TRBJ1-3; len: 15; d_gene: TRBD1; abundance: .; CDR3nt: TGTGCCATCAGTGTGAGGGACAGAGGAAGAAACACCATATATTTT; CDR3aa: CAISVRDRGRNTIYF
v_gene: TRBV7-2; j_gene: TRBJ2-1; len: 16; d_gene: TRBD1; abundance: .; CDR3nt: TGTGCCAGCAGTAAAGGGACAGGGGGAACTTACAATGAGCAGTTCTTC; CDR3aa: CASSKGTGGTYNEQFF
v_gene: TRBV29-1; j_gene: TRBJ2-3; len: 14; d_gene: TRBD1; abundance: .; CDR3nt: TGCAGCGTTGTACAGGGGGCGGGCACAGATACGCAGTATTTT; CDR3aa: CSVVQGAGTDTQYF
v_gene: TRBV28; j_gene: TRBJ2-2; len: 16; d_gene: TRBD2; abundance: few; CDR3nt: TGTGCCAGCAGTTTTGGGGCGGGAGGCCTAACCGGGGAGCTGTTTTTT; CDR3aa: CASSFGAGGLTGELFF
v_gene: TRBV21-1; j_gene: TRBJ2-7; len: 15; d_gene: .; abundance: few; CDR3nt: TGTGCCAGCAGCAAAAGGGGACAAAGCGTCCTCGAGCAGTACTTC; CDR3aa: CASSKRGQSVLEQYF
v_gene: TRBV28; j_gene: TRBJ2-7; len: 15; d_gene: TRBD2; abundance: .; CDR3nt: TGTGCCAGCAGTCCCCGACTAGCGGGAGCCTACGAGCAGTACTTC; CDR3aa: CASSPRLAGAYEQYF
v_gene: TRBV27; j_gene: TRBJ2-3; len: 16; d_gene: TRBD2; abundance: .; CDR3nt: TGTGCCAGCAGTTTATGGACTAGCGGGATTCAAGATACGCAGTATTTT; CDR3aa: CASSLWTSGIQDTQYF
v_gene: TRBV5-1; j_gene: TRBJ1-5; len: 16; d_gene: TRBD1; abundance: few; CDR3nt: TGCGCCAGCAGCTCGACCCCGGGACAGATCAATCAGCCCCAGCATTTT; CDR3aa: CASSSTPGQINQPQHF
v_gene: TRBV2; j_gene: TRBJ1-4; len: 13; d_gene: TRBD1; abundance: .; CDR3nt: TGTGCCAGCAGTCGACAGGGCGGGGAAAAACTGTTTTTT; CDR3aa: CASSRQGGEKLFF
v_gene: TRBV14; j_gene: TRBJ2-2; len: 16; d_gene: TRBD2; abundance: many; CDR3nt: TGTGCCAGCAGCCAAGATCGCCTAGCGGGAACCGGGGAGCTGTTTTTT; CDR3aa: CASSQDRLAGTGELFF